Below, 24 T cell receptor beta chains from the same sample are listed, as sequenced in a study of blood T cell repertoires in COVID-19. Sequenced by immunoSEQ multiplex PCR; TCRdb stores in-frame clones only, minus some. The data hold 400,000 to 450,000 clones, with over 75% observed a single time. Sequenced sample: PBMCs or T cells enriched from blood (not recorded which). The receptors were gathered from a man aged 25 to 40 who had recovered from COVID-19.

The chain employs TRBV3-1 (or the pseudogene TRBV3-2) and TRBJ1-5, with D possibly matching TRBD1 (5 bases). This CDR3 has 15 residues. V was pared by 1 base and J by 7 bases, with 14 bases between. Per germline, CDR1 LGHDT and CDR2 YNNKEL (reference sequence). CDR3 region: CASSQGMGGDQPQHF. CDR3 sequence (DNA): TGTGCCAGCAGCCAAGGAATGGGGGGGGACCAGCCCCAGCATTTT.

This sequence joins TRBV5-4 and TRBJ2-6, with a tentative D call TRBD1 (5 bases). Between the trimmed V and J ends, which lost 1 base and 0 bases, there was a span of 8 bases. The CDR3 has 16 residues. Germline-derived CDR1 and CDR2 are SGHNT and YYREEE (reference sequence). The CDR3 nucleotides read TGTGCCAGCAGCTTGACAACAGGCTCTGGGGCCAACGTCCTGACTTTC. Translation gives CASSLTTGSGANVLTF.

The chain recombines TRBV2 with TRBJ2-2; D may be TRBD2 (5 bases). V dropped 3 bases and J dropped 7 bases, with 12 bases sitting between them. CDR1 and CDR2 (germline): SNHLY, FYNNEI. This CDR3 spans 14 amino acids. CDR3 sequence (DNA): TGTGCCAGCAGTGATACGCAGGCGGGCGGGGAGCTGTTTTTT. This encodes CASSDTQAGGELFF. The complete variable domain, with remaining parts taken from reference TRBV2 and TRBJ2-2, reads EPEVTQTPSHQVTQMGQEVILRCVPISNHLYFYWYRQILGQKVEFLVSFYNNEISEKSEIFDDQFSVERPDGSNFTLKIRSTKLEDSAMYFCASSDTQAGGELFFGEGSRLTVL.

This chain links TRBV18 with TRBJ2-5; D is undetermined. The CDR3 is made up of 14 amino acids. The V gene's germline CDR1 is KGHSH and CDR2 LQKENI. The germline V and J ends were trimmed by 0 bases and 1 base, with 6 bases remaining between them. CDR3 DNA sequence: TGTGCCAGCTCACCACCGTGGCTCCAAGAGACCCAGTACTTC. This gives the protein CASSPPWLQETQYF.

The gene calls are TRBV1 and TRBJ2-5; the D call TRBD2 from the table was never checked on the DNA. TRBV1 is shown as a pseudogene. The CDR3 is 15 residues long. CDR3 DNA sequence: TGCACCAGCAGCGCCATCCGGGGGGCGTCAGAGACCCAGTACTTC. It specifies CTSSAIRGASETQYF.

V and J are TRBV5-1 and TRBJ2-7; 7 positions match TRBD1. The V gene's germline CDR1 is SGHRS and CDR2 YFSETQ. The CDR3 spans 15 residues. With V trimmed by 0 bases and J by 7 bases, 10 bases remained unmatched. CDR3: CASSLAQGPFGEQYF. Written as DNA, the CDR3 is TGCGCCAGCAGCTTGGCACAGGGGCCTTTTGGGGAGCAGTACTTC.

Regarding this clone: Other DNA sequences in this specimen translate into the identical CDR3. The chain joins TRBV5-1 to TRBJ2-7, with TRBD1 matching over 8 bases. V shed 3 bases, J shed 4 bases, and the junction held 6 bases outside the gene matches. The CDR3 covers 14 residues. Germline V gene sequence: CDR1 SGHRS, CDR2 YFSETQ. CDR3 region: CASSSGTGKYEQYF. The DNA for the CDR3 is TGCGCCAGCAGCTCCGGGACAGGAAAGTACGAGCAGTACTTC.

The chain combines TRBV10-1 with TRBJ2-1, with D possibly being TRBD2 (6 bases). Germline CDR1 WNHNN, CDR2 SYGVQD (reference sequence). The germline V and J ends were trimmed by 8 bases and 7 bases, with 18 bases remaining between them. There are 14 residues in the CDR3. The CDR3 here is CASAPRSAGNEQFF. CDR3 bases: TGCGCCAGCGCCCCGAGGAGCGCGGGAAATGAGCAGTTCTTC.

This chain connects TRBV6-5 to TRBJ2-7; TRBD2 matches 8 bases. With V trimmed by 5 bases and J by 4 bases, 10 bases remained unmatched. Germline V gene lookup returns CDR1 MNHEY and CDR2 SVGAGI. The CDR3 length is 15 residues. CDR3 DNA: TGTGCCAGCAGTCAACCGGGTAGCGGGAAGTACGAGCAGTACTTC. It specifies CASSQPGSGKYEQYF.

Only one count was recorded for this clone. V gene TRBV27 combines with J gene TRBJ2-3, with TRBD2 as a possible D gene (5 bases). The CDR3 has 15 residues. Between the trimmed V and J ends, which lost 5 bases and 4 bases, there was a span of 16 bases. The germline gives CDR1 MNHEY, CDR2 SMNVEV (reference sequence). CDR3 nucleotides: TGTGCCAGCAGTCCGACTAACATTGTCGCAGATACGCAGTATTTT. Protein sequence: CASSPTNIVADTQYF.

The genes are TRBV12-3 or TRBV12-4 and TRBJ1-6; D call uncertain. V was trimmed by 3 bases and J by 12 bases, leaving 6 bases between them. The CDR3 is made up of 11 amino acids. The CDR3 nucleotides read TGTGCCAGCAGTTTCCGGGGACCCCTCCACTTT. Translating gives CASSFRGPLHF.

V gene TRBV12-5 combines with J gene TRBJ1-4, with D uncertain. V lost 6 bases and J lost 14, with 13 bases in between. This CDR3 spans 11 amino acids. Germline V CDR1 and CDR2: LGHNT, FRNRAP. In nucleotides, the CDR3 is TGTGCTAGTGGGCAACTTGAAAGCCTGTTTTTT. Translating gives CASGQLESLFF.

CDR3 bases: TGTGCCAGCAGTTTAAGAACAGGGGCTCCCTATGGCTACACCTTC. Translated, it gives CASSLRTGAPYGYTF. The chain couples TRBV28 to TRBJ1-2, with 7 bases aligning to TRBD1. This CDR3 has 15 amino acids. Germline-derived CDR1 and CDR2 are MDHEN and SYDVKM. With V trimmed by 2 bases and J by 4 bases, 7 bases remained unmatched.

The CDR3 DNA reads TGTGCCAGCAGTTCGAGACAGGATATCTATGGCTACACCTTC. Amino acids: CASSSRQDIYGYTF. The J gene is TRBJ1-2, the V gene TRBV28; a possible D gene is TRBD1 (6 bases). V was cut by 4 bases and J by 4 bases, with 13 bases left in between. The CDR3 consists of 14 residues. Germline V lookup: CDR1 MDHEN, CDR2 SYDVKM.

The chain employs TRBV30 and TRBJ1-5; 9 positions agree with TRBD1. The CDR3 sequence is 16 residues long. V trimming: 1 base; J trimming: 7 bases; junction bases outside the gene matches: 11. In germline, CDR1 is GTSNPN, CDR2 SVGIG (reference sequence). CDR3 sequence: CAWSDPRTGVWQPQHF. The CDR3 nucleotides read TGTGCCTGGAGTGACCCCAGGACAGGGGTTTGGCAGCCCCAGCATTTT.

In DNA, the CDR3 is TGTGCCAGTAGTATTGGGGGCGTCACCGGGGAGCTGTTTTTT. As protein: CASSIGGVTGELFF. The chain couples TRBV19 to TRBJ2-2; D is possibly TRBD1 (6 bases). V was cut by 3 bases and J by 4 bases, with 9 bases left in between. CDR1 is LNHDA and CDR2 is SQIVND in the germline V gene (reference sequence). The CDR3 covers 14 residues.

The rearrangement uses TRBV6-5 and TRBJ1-1; 7 positions match TRBD1. Germline-derived CDR1 and CDR2 are MNHEY and SVGAGI. V was clipped by 6 bases and J by 2 bases; unmatched bases: 9. The CDR3 totals 15 residues. CDR3: CASSKTGTVNTEAFF. DNA for the CDR3: TGTGCCAGCAGCAAAACCGGGACAGTAAACACTGAAGCTTTCTTT.

The V and J genes are TRBV11-2 and TRBJ2-7; D perhaps matches TRBD1 (5 bases). The CDR3 is made up of 14 amino acids. The ends were cut back, 2 bases at V and 3 bases at J, with 11 bases in the middle. Germline CDR1 SGHAT, CDR2 FQNNGV. CDR3 in DNA: TGTGCCAGCAGCTTAACCCAAGGGGTCTACGAGCAGTACTTC. This codes for CASSLTQGVYEQYF.

This sequence joins TRBV10-2 and TRBJ1-3, with TRBD1 as a possible D gene (6 bases). The V gene's germline CDR1 is WSHSY and CDR2 SAAADI. Trimming left V 6 bases short and J 1 base short, with 7 bases between. This CDR3 has 13 amino acids. CDR3 in DNA: TGCGCCAGCAGCGGACAGTCTGGAAACACCATATATTTT. Translating gives CASSGQSGNTIYF.

The genes are TRBV28 and TRBJ2-7, with TRBD2 matching over 11 bases. Germline values: CDR1 MDHEN, CDR2 SYDVKM. The CDR3 is made up of 16 amino acids. V was pared by 5 bases and J by 2 bases, with 8 bases of the junction left unmatched. Written as DNA, the CDR3 is TGTGCCAGCAGTCTCCCCGTTAGCGGGAGGGCCTACGAGCAGTACTTC. It yields the protein CASSLPVSGRAYEQYF. Full variable domain (missing parts from reference TRBV28 and TRBJ2-7): DVKVTQSSRYLVKRTGEKVFLECVQDMDHENMFWYRQDPGLGLRLIYFSYDVKMKEKGDIPEGYSVSREKKERFSLILESASTNQTSMYLCASSLPVSGRAYEQYFGPGTRLTVT.

The chain recombines TRBV5-1 with TRBJ2-5, with D possibly being TRBD1 (5 bases). The germline CDR1 and CDR2 sequences are SGHRS and YFSETQ. The CDR3 contains 15 residues. Trimming cost V 0 bases and J 4 bases, with 13 bases left between them. Here the CDR3 DNA reads TGCGCCAGCAGCTTGGATGACAGCAGGGTAGAGACCCAGTACTTC. It encodes CASSLDDSRVETQYF.

The table lists this clone with a few counts. The J gene is TRBJ2-3, the V gene TRBV6-5; 8 bases agree with TRBD2. There are 15 residues in the CDR3. The germline V gene encodes CDR1 MNHEY and CDR2 SVGAGI. V lost 4 bases and J lost 5; bases outside the gene matches: 8. Here the CDR3 reads CASSSRAGEVDTQYF. CDR3 bases: TGTGCCAGCAGTTCCCGAGCGGGAGAGGTAGATACGCAGTATTTT.

V and J are TRBV3-1 (or the pseudogene TRBV3-2) and TRBJ2-5; D is possibly TRBD2 (6 bases). Per the germline V gene, CDR1 is LGHDT and CDR2 is YNNKEL (reference sequence). Trimming removed 1 base at V and 2 bases at J, with 11 bases between. There are 15 residues in the CDR3. CDR3 bases: TGTGCCAGCAGCCAAGGAGGACTAAAACAAGAGACCCAGTACTTC. Translated: CASSQGGLKQETQYF.

CDR3 in amino acids: CASSGFATPRGTPLHF. DNA for the CDR3: TGTGCCAGCAGTGGATTCGCAACACCTCGAGGGACACCCCTCCACTTT. The rearrangement links TRBV2 to TRBJ1-6; D is ambiguous. The germline V gene has CDR1 SNHLY and CDR2 FYNNEI. This CDR3 region has 16 residues. The V end was cut by 4 bases, the J end by 11 bases, with 21 bases between.